This is a list of T cell receptor beta chains from one sample in a study of blood T cell repertoires in COVID-19. Data came from immunoSEQ multiplex PCR; TCRdb stores just in-frame clones and leaves some out. Here the sample spans tens of thousands of clones, roughly 91% being singletons. Sequenced material: peripheral blood. The source is a woman at least 80 years old with active COVID-19. Each CDR3 is given with its conserved first and last residue. The order of the fields is V gene, clone size, CDR3 protein. Expanded clones are given a class, and other clones once, few, many or no size at all.

v_gene: TRBV3-1/TRBV3-2
abundance: .
CDR3aa: CASSRRTSGWTEQFF

v_gene: TRBV6-5
abundance: .
CDR3aa: CASFRGGNTDTQYF

v_gene: TRBV7-2
abundance: once
CDR3aa: CASSLLGQDEQYF

v_gene: TRBV5-1
abundance: .
CDR3aa: CASSFTGGGNQPQHF

v_gene: TRBV6-5
abundance: .
CDR3aa: CATRRGSGYGYTF

v_gene: TRBV19
abundance: .
CDR3aa: CASSILSRGLYNEQFF

v_gene: TRBV7-3
abundance: .
CDR3aa: CASSLQAGVGYEQYF

v_gene: TRBV28
abundance: once
CDR3aa: CASSLGLVPPYNEQFF

v_gene: TRBV5-6
abundance: .
CDR3aa: CASSLGQGNYGYTF

v_gene: TRBV27
abundance: .
CDR3aa: CASSLRGANVLTF

v_gene: TRBV2
abundance: .
CDR3aa: CASSAEADTQYF

v_gene: TRBV5-6
abundance: .
CDR3aa: CASSFLSPGQDSYNEQFF

v_gene: TRBV19
abundance: .
CDR3aa: CASSRQVANYGYTF

v_gene: TRBV7-2
abundance: .
CDR3aa: CASSKAGPQETQYF

v_gene: TRBV7-2
abundance: .
CDR3aa: CASSGYRQGAGETQYF

v_gene: TRBV28
abundance: .
CDR3aa: CASSSDREYEQYF

v_gene: TRBV6-4
abundance: .
CDR3aa: CASETANSEKRNQPQHF

v_gene: TRBV28
abundance: .
CDR3aa: CASSRGGETQYF

v_gene: TRBV9
abundance: few
CDR3aa: CASSVAESHSGNTIYF

v_gene: TRBV14
abundance: few
CDR3aa: CASRLGTGDTEAFF

v_gene: TRBV7-3
abundance: .
CDR3aa: CASTAGDGSSYNEQFF

v_gene: TRBV21-1
abundance: few
CDR3aa: CASSKAWTSGYEQYF

v_gene: TRBV7-2
abundance: .
CDR3aa: CASSLFSSGYTGELFF

v_gene: TRBV10-3
abundance: .
CDR3aa: CAISESYGTGIEQYF

v_gene: TRBV4-2
abundance: .
CDR3aa: CASSQIGTSGREGKNIQYF

v_gene: TRBV9
abundance: .
CDR3aa: CASSVDPIAGVLNEQFF

v_gene: TRBV6-2/TRBV6-3
abundance: .
CDR3aa: CASSYEGRGANYGYTF

v_gene: TRBV7-8
abundance: .
CDR3aa: CASSPQGAASTDTQYF

v_gene: TRBV19
abundance: .
CDR3aa: CASSSGNGQPQHF

v_gene: TRBV20-1
abundance: .
CDR3aa: CSGLRNNEQFF

v_gene: TRBV28
abundance: .
CDR3aa: CASSGSLANEQFF

v_gene: TRBV5-6
abundance: few
CDR3aa: CASSLPSDRYTDTQYF

v_gene: TRBV11-2
abundance: .
CDR3aa: CASRPLAGAYNEQFF

v_gene: TRBV19
abundance: .
CDR3aa: CASLRAKDTQYF

v_gene: TRBV5-8
abundance: .
CDR3aa: CASSLGDSYNGYTF